Below, one TCR beta chain is given with its context. This record comes from a study of T cells in Graves' hyperthyroidism and ophthalmopathy. Amplified TCR beta CDR3 regions came from RNA transcripts. Researchers ran a first-round RT-PCR on the TCR CDR3 using the HTBI primer set. TCRdb re-analysed the multiplex PCR reads in MiXCR, keeping a single row per CDR3 protein. Of over 700,000 distinct CDR3 sequences in the sample, over 15% are singletons; the top ten hold about a sixth. Sequencing was carried out using blood. The TCR was taken from a woman aged 45-59 years with Graves' hyperthyroidism that later progressed to Graves' ophthalmopathy.

CDR3: CASSVTGGGVETQYF. The CDR3 coding sequence is TGTGCCAGCAGCGTGACAGGGGGCGGTGTAGAGACCCAGTACTTC. The chain couples TRBV11-2 to TRBJ2-5; 10 nucleotides line up with TRBD1. This CDR3 comprises 15 residues. Germline V lookup: CDR1 SGHAT, CDR2 FQNNGV. Trimming removed 5 bases from V and 4 bases from J; junction bases left unmatched: 7.